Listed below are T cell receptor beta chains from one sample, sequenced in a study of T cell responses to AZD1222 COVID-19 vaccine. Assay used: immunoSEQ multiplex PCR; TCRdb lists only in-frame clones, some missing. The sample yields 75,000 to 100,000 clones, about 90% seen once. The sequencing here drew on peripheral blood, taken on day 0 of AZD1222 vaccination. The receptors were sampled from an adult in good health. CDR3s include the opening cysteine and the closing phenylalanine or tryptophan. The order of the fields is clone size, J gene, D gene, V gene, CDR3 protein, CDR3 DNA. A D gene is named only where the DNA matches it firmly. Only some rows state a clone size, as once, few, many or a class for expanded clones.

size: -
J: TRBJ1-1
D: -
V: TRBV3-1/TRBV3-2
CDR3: CASSQDRGAPNTEAFF
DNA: TGTGCCAGCAGCCAAGATAGAGGGGCCCCGAACACTGAAGCTTTCTTT

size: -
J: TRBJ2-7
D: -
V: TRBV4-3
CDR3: CASSQGTLADEQYF
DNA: TGCGCCAGCAGCCAAGGGACGTTGGCCGACGAGCAGTACTTC

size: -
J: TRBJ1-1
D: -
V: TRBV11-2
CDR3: CASSPMGRRNTEAFF
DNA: TGTGCCAGCAGTCCAATGGGACGGAGGAACACTGAAGCTTTCTTT

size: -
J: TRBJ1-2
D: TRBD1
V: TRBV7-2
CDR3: CASSLTGGGGSGYTF
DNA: TGTGCCAGCAGCTTAACAGGGGGAGGCGGAAGTGGCTACACCTTC

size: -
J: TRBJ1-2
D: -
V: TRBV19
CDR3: CASSRILGARYGYTF
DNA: TGTGCCAGCAGCCGAATATTAGGGGCCCGCTATGGCTACACCTTC

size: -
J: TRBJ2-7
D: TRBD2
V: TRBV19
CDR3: CASSPGLAGVVEQYF
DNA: TGTGCCAGTAGCCCGGGACTAGCGGGAGTGGTAGAGCAGTACTTC

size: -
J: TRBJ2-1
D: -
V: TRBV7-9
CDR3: CASSSERGHNEQFF
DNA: TGTGCCAGCAGCTCAGAGAGAGGCCACAATGAGCAGTTCTTC

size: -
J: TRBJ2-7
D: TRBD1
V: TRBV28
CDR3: CASSSPADRNYEQYF
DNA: TGTGCCAGCAGTTCCCCGGCGGACAGGAACTACGAGCAGTACTTC

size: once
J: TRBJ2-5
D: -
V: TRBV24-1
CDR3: CATSDGVGETQYF
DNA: TGTGCCACCAGTGATGGGGTTGGAGAGACCCAGTACTTC

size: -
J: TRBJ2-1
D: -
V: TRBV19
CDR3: CASSIDSRRSGFYNEQFF
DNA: TGTGCCAGTAGTATAGATTCTCGGCGAAGCGGGTTTTACAATGAGCAGTTCTTC

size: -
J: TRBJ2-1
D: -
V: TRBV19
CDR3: CASTWGGMNNEQFF
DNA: TGTGCCAGTACCTGGGGTGGGATGAACAATGAGCAGTTCTTC

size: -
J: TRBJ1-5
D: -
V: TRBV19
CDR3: CASSMVNQPQHF
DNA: TGTGCCAGTAGTATGGTGAATCAGCCCCAGCATTTT

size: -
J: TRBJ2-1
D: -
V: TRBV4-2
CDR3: CASSQENEDEQFF
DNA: TGTGCCAGCAGCCAAGAAAACGAGGATGAGCAGTTCTTC

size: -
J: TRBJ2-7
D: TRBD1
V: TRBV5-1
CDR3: CASSWGTGLGLTYEQYF
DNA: TGCGCCAGCAGCTGGGGGACAGGCCTAGGACTAACCTACGAGCAGTACTTC

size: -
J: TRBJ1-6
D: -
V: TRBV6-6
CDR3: CASTYGEVSPLHF
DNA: TGTGCCAGCACGTACGGGGAGGTATCACCCCTCCACTTT

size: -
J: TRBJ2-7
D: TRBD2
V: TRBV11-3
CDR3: CASTLRLAGSYEQYF
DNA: TGTGCCAGCACTCTCCGACTAGCGGGAAGCTACGAGCAGTACTTC

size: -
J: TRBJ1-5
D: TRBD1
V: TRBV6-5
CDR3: CASSRQGENQPQHF
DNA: TGTGCCAGCAGCCGACAGGGGGAAAATCAGCCCCAGCATTTT

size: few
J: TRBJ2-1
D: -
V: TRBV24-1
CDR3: CATSDISSSSYNEQFF
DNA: TGTGCCACCAGTGACATCTCATCCAGCTCCTACAATGAGCAGTTCTTC

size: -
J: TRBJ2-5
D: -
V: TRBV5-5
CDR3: CASSFRQDQETQYF
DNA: TGTGCCAGCAGCTTCCGACAGGATCAAGAGACCCAGTACTTC

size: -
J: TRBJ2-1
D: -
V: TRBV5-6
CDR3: CASSSYDNEQFF
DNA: TGTGCCAGCAGCTCATATGACAATGAGCAGTTCTTC

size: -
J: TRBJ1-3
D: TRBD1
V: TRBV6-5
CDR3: CASSINRGTGNTIYF
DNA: TGTGCCAGCAGTATTAACAGGGGAACCGGAAACACCATATATTTT

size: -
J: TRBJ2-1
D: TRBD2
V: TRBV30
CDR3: CAWSRLAGGPNEQFF
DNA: TGTGCCTGGAGTCGTCTAGCGGGAGGGCCCAATGAGCAGTTCTTC

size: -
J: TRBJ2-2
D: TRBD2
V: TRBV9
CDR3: CASSVAPGLAGGRNTGELFF
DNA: TGTGCCAGCAGCGTGGCCCCCGGACTAGCGGGAGGCAGGAACACCGGGGAGCTGTTTTTT

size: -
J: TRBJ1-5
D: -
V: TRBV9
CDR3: CASSVRNREPQHF
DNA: TGTGCCAGCAGCGTCCGTAATCGGGAGCCCCAGCATTTT

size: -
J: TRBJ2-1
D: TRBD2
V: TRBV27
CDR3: CASSTLAGPSYNEQFF
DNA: TGTGCCAGCAGCACACTAGCGGGGCCCTCCTACAATGAGCAGTTCTTC

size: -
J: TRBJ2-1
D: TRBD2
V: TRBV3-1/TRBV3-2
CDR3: CASSQDLAGGVRNEQFF
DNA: TGTGCCAGCAGCCAAGACCTAGCGGGGGGAGTACGGAATGAGCAGTTCTTC

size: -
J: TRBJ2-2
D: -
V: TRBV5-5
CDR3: CASSFEEGRNTGELFF
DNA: TGTGCCAGCAGCTTTGAAGAGGGGAGAAACACCGGGGAGCTGTTTTTT

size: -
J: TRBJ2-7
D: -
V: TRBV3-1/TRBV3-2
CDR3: CASSRPGSVSYEQYF
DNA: TGTGCCAGCAGCCGCCCTGGCAGCGTCTCCTACGAGCAGTACTTC

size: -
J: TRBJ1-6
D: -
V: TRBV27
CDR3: CASSGQGSGSPLHF
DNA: TGTGCCAGCAGTGGGCAGGGATCCGGTTCACCCCTCCACTTT

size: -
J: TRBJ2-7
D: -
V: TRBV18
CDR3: CASSPLGYEQYF
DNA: TGTGCCAGCTCACCCCTCGGTTACGAGCAGTACTTC

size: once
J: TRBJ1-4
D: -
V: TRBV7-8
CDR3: CASSLGRIEKLFF
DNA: TGTGCCAGCAGCTTAGGCCGGATTGAAAAACTGTTTTTT

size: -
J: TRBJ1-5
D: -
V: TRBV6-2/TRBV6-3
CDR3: CASSHGGINQPQHF
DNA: TGTGCCAGCAGTCACGGGGGGATCAATCAGCCCCAGCATTTT

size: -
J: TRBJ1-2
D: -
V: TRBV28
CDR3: CASSSGQHGYTF
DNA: TGTGCCAGCAGTTCCGGACAACACGGCTACACCTTC

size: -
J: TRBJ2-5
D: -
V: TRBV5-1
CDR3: CASSPQGFGETQYF
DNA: TGCGCCAGCAGCCCGCAGGGGTTCGGGGAGACCCAGTACTTC

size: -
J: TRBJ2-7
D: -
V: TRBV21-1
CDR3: CASSKGEGRASYEQYF
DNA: TGTGCCAGCAGCAAAGGGGAGGGCCGGGCCTCCTACGAGCAGTACTTC

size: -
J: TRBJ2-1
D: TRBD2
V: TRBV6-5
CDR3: CASSYSGLARDEQFF
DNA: TGTGCCAGCAGTTACTCGGGACTAGCTCGCGATGAGCAGTTCTTC

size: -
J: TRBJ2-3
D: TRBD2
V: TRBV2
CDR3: CASSPPTSGRARDTQYF
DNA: TGTGCCAGCAGTCCCCCTACTAGCGGGAGGGCCAGAGATACGCAGTATTTT

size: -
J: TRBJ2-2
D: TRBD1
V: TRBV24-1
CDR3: CATGGQGEAGELFF
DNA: TGTGCCACCGGAGGACAGGGCGAGGCCGGGGAGCTGTTTTTT

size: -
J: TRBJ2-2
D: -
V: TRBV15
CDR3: CATSSLQLTGELFF
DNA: TGTGCCACCAGCAGTTTACAGCTCACCGGGGAGCTGTTTTTT

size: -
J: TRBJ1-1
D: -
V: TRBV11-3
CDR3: CASSFDGSEAFF
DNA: TGTGCCAGCAGCTTTGACGGTTCTGAAGCTTTCTTT

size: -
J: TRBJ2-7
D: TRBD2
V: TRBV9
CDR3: CASSYRGRDSPMAEQYF
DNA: TGTGCCAGCAGCTACCGGGGGAGGGACTCCCCCATGGCCGAGCAGTACTTC

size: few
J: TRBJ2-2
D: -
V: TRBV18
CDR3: CASSTLLSDTGELFF
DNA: TGTGCCAGCTCAACACTACTTAGCGACACCGGGGAGCTGTTTTTT

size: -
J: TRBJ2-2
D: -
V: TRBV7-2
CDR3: CASSLGGVTRGTGELFF
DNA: TGTGCCAGCAGCTTAGGAGGGGTCACCCGGGGAACCGGGGAGCTGTTTTTT

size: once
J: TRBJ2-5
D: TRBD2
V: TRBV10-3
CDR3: CATLGGGEGETQYF
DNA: TGTGCCACCCTTGGGGGTGGGGAGGGAGAGACCCAGTACTTC

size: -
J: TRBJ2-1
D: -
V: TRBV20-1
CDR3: CSAGGNEQFF
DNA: TGCAGTGCTGGGGGGAATGAGCAGTTCTTC

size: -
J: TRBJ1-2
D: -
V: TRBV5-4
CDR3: CASSLDRTNYGYTF
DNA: TGTGCCAGCAGCTTGGACCGGACCAACTATGGCTACACCTTC

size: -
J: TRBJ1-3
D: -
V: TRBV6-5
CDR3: CASSYGQAIAGNTIYF
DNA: TGTGCCAGCAGTTACGGGCAGGCGATTGCTGGAAACACCATATATTTT

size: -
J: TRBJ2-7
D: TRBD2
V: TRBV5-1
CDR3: CASTTRLAGEQYF
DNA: TGCGCCAGCACCACAAGACTAGCAGGGGAGCAGTACTTC

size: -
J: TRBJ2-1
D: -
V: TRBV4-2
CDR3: CASSQGTPGAYNEQFF
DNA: TGTGCCAGCAGCCAAGGTACGCCGGGGGCTTACAATGAGCAGTTCTTC